This T cell receptor beta chain was documented in a study of T cell changes during pregnancy in multiple sclerosis. V was clipped by 3 bases and J by 4 bases; unmatched bases: 9. Per germline, CDR1 SGHNT and CDR2 YYREEE (reference sequence). CDR3 length equals 16 residues. Repertoires were generated with immunoSEQ multiplex PCR, while TCRdb's copy carries only in-frame clones and drops some. The table includes tens of thousands of clones, approximately 92% detected once. The J gene is TRBJ2-1, the V gene TRBV5-4, with 8 bases that match TRBD2. The material was CD4+ T cells from peripheral blood mononuclear cells, obtained after pregnancy. This receptor was identified in a female donor with multiple sclerosis, enrolled in a pregnancy study. Here the CDR3 DNA reads TGTGCCAGCAGCTGGGGAGCGGGGGCCAATTACAATGAGCAGTTCTTC. The encoded protein is CASSWGAGANYNEQFF. Variable domain in full (rest from reference TRBV5-4 and TRBJ2-1): ETGVTQSPTHLIKTRGQQVTLRCSSQSGHNTVSWYQQALGQGPQFIFQYYREEENGRGNFPPRFSGLQFPNYSSELNVNALELDDSALYLCASSWGAGANYNEQFFGPGTRLTVL.